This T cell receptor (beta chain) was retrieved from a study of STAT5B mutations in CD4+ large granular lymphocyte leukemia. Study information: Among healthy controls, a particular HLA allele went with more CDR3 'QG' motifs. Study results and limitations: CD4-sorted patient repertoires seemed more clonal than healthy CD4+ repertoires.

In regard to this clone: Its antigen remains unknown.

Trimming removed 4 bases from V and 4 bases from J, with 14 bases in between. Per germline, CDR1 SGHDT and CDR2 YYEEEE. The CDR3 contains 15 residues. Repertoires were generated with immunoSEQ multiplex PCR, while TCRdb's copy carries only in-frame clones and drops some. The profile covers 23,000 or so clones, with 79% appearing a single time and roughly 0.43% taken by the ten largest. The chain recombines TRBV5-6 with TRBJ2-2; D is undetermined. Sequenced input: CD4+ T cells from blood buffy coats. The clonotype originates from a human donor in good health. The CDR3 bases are TGTGCCAGCAGCCCCCCTTCGGCCCTCACCGGGGAGCTGTTTTTT. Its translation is CASSPPSALTGELFF. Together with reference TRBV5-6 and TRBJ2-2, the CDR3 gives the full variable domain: DAGVTQSPTHLIKTRGQQVTLRCSPKSGHDTVSWYQQALGQGPQFIFQYYEEEERQRGNFPDRFSGHQFPNYSSELNVNALLLGDSALYLCASSPPSALTGELFFGEGSRLTVL.